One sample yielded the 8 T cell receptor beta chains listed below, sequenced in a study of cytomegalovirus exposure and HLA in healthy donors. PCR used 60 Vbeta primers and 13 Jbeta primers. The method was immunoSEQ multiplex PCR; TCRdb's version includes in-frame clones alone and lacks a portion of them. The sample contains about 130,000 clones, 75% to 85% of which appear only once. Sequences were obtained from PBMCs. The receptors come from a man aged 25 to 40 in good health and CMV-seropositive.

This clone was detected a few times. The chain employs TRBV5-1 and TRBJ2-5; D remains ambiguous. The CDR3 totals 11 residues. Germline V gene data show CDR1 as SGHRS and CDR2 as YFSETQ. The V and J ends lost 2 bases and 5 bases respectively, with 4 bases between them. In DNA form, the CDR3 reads TGCGCCAGCAGCTTCGGGGAGACCCAGTACTTC. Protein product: CASSFGETQYF.

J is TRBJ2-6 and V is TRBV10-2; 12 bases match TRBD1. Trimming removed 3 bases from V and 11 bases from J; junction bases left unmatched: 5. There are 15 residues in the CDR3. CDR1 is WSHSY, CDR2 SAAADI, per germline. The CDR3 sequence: CASSDGTGGNYVLTF. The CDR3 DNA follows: TGCGCCAGCAGTGATGGGACAGGGGGCAACTACGTCCTGACTTTC.

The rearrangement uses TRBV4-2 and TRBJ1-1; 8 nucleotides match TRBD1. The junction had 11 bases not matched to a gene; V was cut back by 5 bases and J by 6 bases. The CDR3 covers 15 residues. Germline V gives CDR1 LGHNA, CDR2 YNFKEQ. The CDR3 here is CASSYRGGADAEAFF. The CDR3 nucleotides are TGTGCCAGCAGCTACAGGGGGGGGGCTGACGCTGAAGCTTTCTTT.

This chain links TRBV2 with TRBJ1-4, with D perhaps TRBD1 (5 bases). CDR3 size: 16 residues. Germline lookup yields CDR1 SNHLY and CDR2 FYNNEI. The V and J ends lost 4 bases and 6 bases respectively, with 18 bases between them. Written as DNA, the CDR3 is TGTGCCAGCAGTGGGGGGGGGTTGGTCGACGATGAAAAACTGTTTTTT. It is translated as CASSGGGLVDDEKLFF.

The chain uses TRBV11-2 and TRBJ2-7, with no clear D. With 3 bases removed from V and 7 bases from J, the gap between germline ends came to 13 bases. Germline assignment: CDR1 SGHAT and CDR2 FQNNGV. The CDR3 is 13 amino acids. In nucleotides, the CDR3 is TGTGCCAGCAGCTTGGGCAGACCTACGGAGCAGTACTTC. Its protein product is CASSLGRPTEQYF. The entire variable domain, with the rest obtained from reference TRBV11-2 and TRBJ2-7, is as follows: EAGVAQSPRYKIIEKRQSVAFWCNPISGHATLYWYQQILGQGPKLLIQFQNNGVVDDSQLPKDRFSAERLKGVDSTLKIQPAKLEDSAVYLCASSLGRPTEQYFGPGTRLTVT.

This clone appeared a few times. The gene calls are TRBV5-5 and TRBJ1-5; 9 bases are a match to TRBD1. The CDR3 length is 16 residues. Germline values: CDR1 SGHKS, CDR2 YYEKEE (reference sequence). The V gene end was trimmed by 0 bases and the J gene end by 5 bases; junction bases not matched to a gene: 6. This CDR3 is CASSLAGQGYDQPQHF. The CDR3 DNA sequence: TGTGCCAGCAGCTTGGCTGGACAGGGGTACGATCAGCCCCAGCATTTT.

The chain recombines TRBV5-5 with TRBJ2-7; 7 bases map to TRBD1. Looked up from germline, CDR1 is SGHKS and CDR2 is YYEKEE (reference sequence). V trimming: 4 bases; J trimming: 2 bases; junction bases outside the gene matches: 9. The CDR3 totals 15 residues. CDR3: CASSPTGTDTYEQYF. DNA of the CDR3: TGTGCCAGCAGCCCGACCGGGACAGATACCTACGAGCAGTACTTC.

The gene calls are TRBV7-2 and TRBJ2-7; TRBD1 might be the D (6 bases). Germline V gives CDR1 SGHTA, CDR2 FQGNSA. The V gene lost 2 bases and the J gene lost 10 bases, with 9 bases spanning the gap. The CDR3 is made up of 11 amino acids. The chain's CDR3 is CASSLMGAQYF. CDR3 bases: TGTGCCAGCAGCTTAATGGGGGCTCAGTACTTC.